This TCR beta chain originates from a study of chemoradiotherapy in HPV16-positive cancers. Study details: Candidate HPV-specific T-cell clones and common TCR motifs came from functional assays in a couple of HPV16-positive patients. Study results and limitations: HPV-responsive T-cell expansion during chemoradiotherapy was linked to improved recurrence-free survival in HPV16-positive patients. Candidate HPV-specific clones and E7-related TCR motifs grew in tumor during treatment.

Clones were read by immunoSEQ multiplex PCR, and TCRdb kept only the in-frame ones, dropping some. The sample has some 20,000 clones; roughly 84% are singletons. About this clone: What it binds is not known.

V was shortened by 4 bases and J by 5 bases, with 12 bases between the two germline ends. The CDR3 runs to 13 residues. Germline V gene sequence: CDR1 SQVTM, CDR2 ANQGSEA. The clonotype was recovered from a human donor with HPV-associated anogenital cancer. The chain joins TRBV29-1 to TRBJ1-5; D is undetermined. The sample was blood, taken from a patient who underwent chemoradiotherapy. CDR3 in amino acids: CSVAEGPYQPQHF. CDR3 in DNA: TGCAGCGTTGCAGAAGGGCCTTATCAGCCCCAGCATTTT. The complete variable domain, with remaining parts taken from reference TRBV29-1 and TRBJ1-5, reads SAVISQKPSRDICQRGTSLTIQCQVDSQVTMMFWYRQQPGQSLTLIATANQGSEATYESGFVIDKFPISRPNLTFSTLTVSNMSPEDSSIYLCSVAEGPYQPQHFGDGTRLSIL.